The 6 T cell receptor beta chains listed next were all sequenced from one sample in a study of T cell responses to AZD1222 COVID-19 vaccine. Sequencing was performed with immunoSEQ multiplex PCR; in TCRdb, only in-frame clones are kept and a portion is missing. Of more than 150,000 clones listed, approximately 92% are singletons. The sequencing here drew on peripheral blood, taken on day 0 of AZD1222 vaccination. The receptor source for this set is an adult in good health.

The J gene is TRBJ1-2, the V gene TRBV18, with TRBD1 matching over 8 bases. J gave up 7 bases and V 5 bases, and 12 bases lay outside the gene matches. The V gene's germline CDR1 is KGHSH and CDR2 LQKENI. The CDR3 sequence is 15 residues long. The DNA for the CDR3 is TGTGCCAGCTCAATCGACAGGGGCTCTGAAAGTGGCTACACCTTC. Translation gives CASSIDRGSESGYTF.

V is TRBV10-1 and J is TRBJ2-7; D is undetermined. Germline values: CDR1 WNHNN, CDR2 SYGVQD (reference sequence). Trimming pared 4 bases from V and 7 bases from J, leaving 11 bases between. The CDR3 runs to 12 residues. This chain's CDR3 is CASSGPEGEQYF. The CDR3 DNA follows: TGCGCCAGCAGTGGGCCGGAAGGGGAGCAGTACTTC.

The chain recombines TRBV3-1 (or the pseudogene TRBV3-2) with TRBJ1-6; D remains ambiguous. The germline gives CDR1 LGHDT, CDR2 YNNKEL (reference sequence). CDR3 size: 16 residues. The ends were cut back, 4 bases at V and 4 bases at J, with 14 bases in the middle. DNA for the CDR3: TGTGCCAGCAGCCTCGGCCCTGGCCGATATAATTCACCCCTCCACTTT. Translated, it gives CASSLGPGRYNSPLHF.

The chain has TRBV6-6 and TRBJ2-2; D unresolved. V shed 5 bases and J shed 4 bases, with 8 bases lying between them. CDR3 length equals 13 residues. Germline loops: CDR1 MNHNY, CDR2 SVGAGI (reference sequence). The chain's CDR3 is CASSQISTGELFF. The DNA of the CDR3 is TGTGCCAGCAGTCAAATCTCCACCGGGGAGCTGTTTTTT.

The chain has TRBV28 and TRBJ1-2, with D unclear. Germline V gene data show CDR1 as MDHEN and CDR2 as SYDVKM. The CDR3 totals 14 residues. V was trimmed by 5 bases and J by 8 bases, leaving 18 bases between them. This chain's CDR3 is CASSLPPHSGGYTF. CDR3 nucleotide sequence: TGTGCCAGCAGTCTTCCCCCCCACAGTGGCGGCTACACCTTC.

The rearrangement links TRBV9 to TRBJ1-1; D unclear. CDR3 length: 13 residues. Trimming cost V 0 bases and J 4 bases, with 7 bases left between them. Germline values: CDR1 SGDLS, CDR2 YYNGEE. The CDR3 DNA reads TGTGCCAGCAGCGTAGGAAAGGGCACTGAAGCTTTCTTT. Amino acid sequence: CASSVGKGTEAFF.